A single sample is the source of the 19 T cell receptor beta chains below, sequenced in a study of blood T cell repertoires in COVID-19. Data came from immunoSEQ multiplex PCR; TCRdb stores just in-frame clones and leaves some out. The profile shows some 190,000 clones, more than 75% of them singletons. The sequencing sample was made of peripheral blood. These receptors originate from a person between 65 and 79 years old with COVID-19, enrolled during active disease.

The chain carries TRBV3-1 (or the pseudogene TRBV3-2) and TRBJ2-7; D gene ambiguous. The CDR3 extends over 13 amino acids. Trimming took off 0 bases at V and 9 bases at J, with 12 bases between the two ends. The germline CDR1 and CDR2 sequences are LGHDT and YNNKEL (reference sequence). CDR3 sequence reads: CASSQEMGFGQYF. In nucleotides, the CDR3 is TGTGCCAGCAGCCAAGAAATGGGCTTCGGGCAGTACTTC.

The chain has TRBV7-3 and TRBJ2-1; tentatively, D is TRBD2 (5 bases). Germline lookup yields CDR1 SGHTA and CDR2 FQGTGA. V was pared by 0 bases and J by 15 bases, with 18 bases between. This CDR3 has 14 amino acids. DNA of the CDR3: TGTGCCAGCAGCTTAACAGGTGGGGAGCGGCGGCTGTTCTTC. This encodes CASSLTGGERRLFF.

The chain is built from TRBV6-5 and TRBJ2-1; 8 positions match TRBD2. The CDR3 covers 12 residues. The germline V gene has CDR1 MNHEY and CDR2 SVGAGI. Trimming took 8 bases from V and 10 from J; bases not matched to a gene: 7. As DNA, the CDR3 is TGTGCCAGCTCCGGGGGGGTTTGGGAGCAGTTCTTC. Protein product: CASSGGVWEQFF.

V gene TRBV5-5 combines with J gene TRBJ1-4, with 8 positions matching TRBD1. Looked up from germline, CDR1 is SGHKS and CDR2 is YYEKEE (reference sequence). The ends lost 4 bases at V and 5 bases at J; junction bases unmatched: 10. This CDR3 contains 16 residues. CDR3 DNA: TGTGCCAGCAGCCTTGTCCCTGGACAGGGCAATGAAAAACTGTTTTTT. It codes for CASSLVPGQGNEKLFF.

This clone was found once. The chain couples TRBV18 to TRBJ1-5; 7 bases are shared with TRBD1. The CDR3 is 20 residues long. Germline assignment: CDR1 KGHSH and CDR2 LQKENI. V lost 1 base to trimming and J lost 1 base; unmatched junction nucleotides: 16. Written as DNA, the CDR3 is TGTGCCAGCTCACCACGAGCCCCGTCGCAGGGGGTTATGAGCAATCAGCCCCAGCATTTT. This encodes CASSPRAPSQGVMSNQPQHF.

V gene TRBV27 combines with J gene TRBJ2-2; D is perhaps TRBD2 (5 bases). V was shortened by 6 bases and J by 5 bases, with 7 bases between the two germline ends. The CDR3 extends over 12 amino acids. In germline, CDR1 is MNHEY, CDR2 SMNVEV (reference sequence). The CDR3 sequence: CASSRGTGELFF. CDR3 nucleotide sequence: TGTGCCAGCAGCCGGGGAACCGGGGAGCTGTTTTTT.

The V call is TRBV7-2, the J call TRBJ2-2; tentative D call: TRBD1 (6 bases). Trimming took off 1 base at V and 7 bases at J, with 19 bases between the two ends. The CDR3 sequence is 17 residues long. Germline V gene sequence: CDR1 SGHTA, CDR2 FQGNSA. CDR3 DNA: TGTGCCAGCAGCTTAGTACCCGGACAGATCCGGGGCGGGGAGCTGTTTTTT. Translated, it gives CASSLVPGQIRGGELFF.

The chain couples TRBV2 to TRBJ1-2; D not resolved. Trimming pared 7 bases from V and 5 bases from J, leaving 14 bases between. Germline assignment: CDR1 SNHLY and CDR2 FYNNEI. The CDR3 extends over 13 amino acids. CDR3 DNA: TGTGCCAGCAATCCGGGGTCGTCATATGGCTACACCTTC. Protein: CASNPGSSYGYTF.

The CDR3 DNA reads as TGTGCCAGCAGCTTAACCGGGACTAGCGCGACAGATACGCAGTATTTT. It is translated as CASSLTGTSATDTQYF. The V and J genes are TRBV7-2 and TRBJ2-3; 10 bases map to TRBD2. J was trimmed by 3 bases and V by 2 bases; bases with no gene match: 5. Germline V gene lookup returns CDR1 SGHTA and CDR2 FQGNSA. The CDR3 runs to 16 residues.

The chain employs TRBV27 and TRBJ2-3, with 7 bases matching TRBD1. Germline CDR1 MNHEY, CDR2 SMNVEV (reference sequence). Trimming at V came to 0 bases and at J to 5 bases, leaving 5 bases not matched to a gene. The CDR3 extends over 15 amino acids. For the CDR3, the DNA is TGTGCCAGCAGTTTATCTGTGACAGGGATAGATACGCAGTATTTT. As protein: CASSLSVTGIDTQYF.

V gene TRBV7-2 combines with J gene TRBJ2-3, with TRBD2 identical over 10 bases. This CDR3 region has 16 residues. J was trimmed by 1 base and V by 1 base; bases with no gene match: 2. Germline-derived CDR1 and CDR2 are SGHTA and FQGNSA. The CDR3 region has the DNA TGTGCCAGCAGCTTAGTTAGCGGGGGGCGCACAGATACGCAGTATTTT. It specifies CASSLVSGGRTDTQYF.

CDR3 amino acids: CASSSQETQYF. The CDR3 DNA reads TGTGCCAGCTCATCTCAAGAGACCCAGTACTTC. The chain couples TRBV18 to TRBJ2-5; no reliable D call. Germline CDR1 KGHSH, CDR2 LQKENI. The CDR3 length is 11 residues. Trimming pared 5 bases from V and 2 bases from J, leaving 3 bases between.

This chain joins TRBV20-1 and TRBJ2-1; TRBD2 matches 13 bases. The V segment lost 3 bases and the J segment 3 bases; nucleotides outside the gene matches: 2. Germline-derived CDR1 and CDR2 are DFQATT and SNEGSKA (reference sequence). This CDR3 contains 15 residues. CDR3 coding DNA: TGCAGTGCTAGTAGGACTAGCGGGGGCTACAATGAGCAGTTCTTC. The encoded protein is CSASRTSGGYNEQFF.

The gene calls are TRBV15 and TRBJ2-7, with 7 bases identical to TRBD1. This CDR3 is 17 amino acids long. The V gene's germline CDR1 is LNHNV and CDR2 YYDKDF (reference sequence). J lost 1 base, V lost 1 base, and 10 bases had no gene match. The CDR3 DNA reads TGTGCCACCAGCAGAGGAAATGAGGGGGCGAGGTCCTACGAGCAGTACTTC. Encoded protein: CATSRGNEGARSYEQYF.

This chain links TRBV4-3 with TRBJ1-2; no clear D. V lost 1 base and J lost 7, with 7 bases in between. The CDR3 has 12 residues. Germline lookup yields CDR1 LGHNA and CDR2 YSLEER. CDR3 protein: CASSQAGAGYTF. DNA of the CDR3: TGCGCCAGCAGCCAAGCGGGAGCTGGCTACACCTTC.

The V call is TRBV7-2, the J call TRBJ1-5; TRBD1 is a possible D gene (5 bases). Germline assignment: CDR1 SGHTA and CDR2 FQGNSA. The CDR3 loop spans 13 amino acids. Deletions cut 0 bases from V and 5 bases from J, with 5 bases between. CDR3 sequence (DNA): TGTGCCAGCAGCTTAGCAGGGGATCAGCCCCAGCATTTT. Protein: CASSLAGDQPQHF. The full variable domain, in which reference TRBV7-2 and TRBJ1-5 provide the parts outside the CDR3, is GAGVSQSPSNKVTEKGKDVELRCDPISGHTALYWYRQSLGQGLEFLIYFQGNSAPDKSGLPSDRFSAERTGGSVSTLTIQRTQQEDSAVYLCASSLAGDQPQHFGDGTRLSIL.

This sequence joins TRBV6-5 and TRBJ1-5; 7 bases line up with TRBD1. This CDR3 has 13 amino acids. Germline V gene sequence: CDR1 MNHEY, CDR2 SVGAGI. V trimming: 6 bases; J trimming: 5 bases; junction bases outside the gene matches: 4. This CDR3 is CASSRQGDQPQHF. DNA for the CDR3: TGTGCCAGCAGCCGACAGGGCGATCAGCCCCAGCATTTT.

The V call is TRBV7-2, the J call TRBJ2-1; possible D gene TRBD2, 7 bases. This CDR3 spans 16 amino acids. The ends were cut back, 4 bases at V and 7 bases at J, with 20 bases in the middle. CDR1 and CDR2 from the germline V gene are SGHTA and FQGNSA. The CDR3 loop reads CASSYRVGGLSNEQFF. CDR3 in DNA: TGTGCCAGCAGCTACCGGGTCGGGGGGCTTTCAAATGAGCAGTTCTTC.

For this clone: This same CDR3 is encoded by further DNA sequences in the sample. The rearrangement links TRBV5-1 to TRBJ2-1, with D perhaps matching TRBD1 (6 bases). V dropped 0 bases and J dropped 2 bases, with 9 bases sitting between them. Germline V CDR1 and CDR2: SGHRS, YFSETQ. The CDR3 length is 15 residues. CDR3 in amino acids: CASSLAGVTYNEQFF. The CDR3 DNA reads as TGCGCCAGCAGCTTGGCAGGGGTGACCTACAATGAGCAGTTCTTC.